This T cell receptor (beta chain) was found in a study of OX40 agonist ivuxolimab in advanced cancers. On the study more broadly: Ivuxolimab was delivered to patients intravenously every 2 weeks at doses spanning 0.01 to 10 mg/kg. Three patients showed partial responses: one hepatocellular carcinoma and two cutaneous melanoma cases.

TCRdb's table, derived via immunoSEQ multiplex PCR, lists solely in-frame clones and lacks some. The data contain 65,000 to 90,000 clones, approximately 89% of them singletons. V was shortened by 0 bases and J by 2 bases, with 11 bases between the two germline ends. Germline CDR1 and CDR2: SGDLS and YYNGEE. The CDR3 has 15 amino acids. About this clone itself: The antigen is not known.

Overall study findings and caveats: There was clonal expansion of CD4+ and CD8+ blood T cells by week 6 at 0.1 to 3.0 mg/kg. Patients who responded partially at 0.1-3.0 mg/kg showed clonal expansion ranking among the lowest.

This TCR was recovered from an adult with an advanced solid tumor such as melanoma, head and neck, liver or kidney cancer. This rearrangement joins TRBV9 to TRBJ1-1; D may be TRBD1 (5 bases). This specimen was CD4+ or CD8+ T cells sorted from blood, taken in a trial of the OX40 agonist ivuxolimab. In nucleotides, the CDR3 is TGTGCCAGCAGCGTAGGGGGCGGCCAAAACACTGAAGCTTTCTTT. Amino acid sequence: CASSVGGGQNTEAFF.